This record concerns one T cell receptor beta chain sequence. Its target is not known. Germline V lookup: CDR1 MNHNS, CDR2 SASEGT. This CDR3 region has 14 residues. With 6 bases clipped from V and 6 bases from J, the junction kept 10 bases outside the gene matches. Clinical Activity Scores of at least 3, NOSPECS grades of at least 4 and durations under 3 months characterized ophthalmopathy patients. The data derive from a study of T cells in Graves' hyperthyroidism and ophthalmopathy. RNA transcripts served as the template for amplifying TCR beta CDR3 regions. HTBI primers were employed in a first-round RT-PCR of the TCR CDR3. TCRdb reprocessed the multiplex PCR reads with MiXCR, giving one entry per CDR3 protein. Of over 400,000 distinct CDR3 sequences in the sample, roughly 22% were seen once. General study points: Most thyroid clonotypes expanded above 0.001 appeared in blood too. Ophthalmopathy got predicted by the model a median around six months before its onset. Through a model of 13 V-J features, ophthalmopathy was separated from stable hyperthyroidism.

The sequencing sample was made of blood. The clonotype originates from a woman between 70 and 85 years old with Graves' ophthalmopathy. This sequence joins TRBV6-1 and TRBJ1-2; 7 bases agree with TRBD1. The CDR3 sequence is CASSSLTGRDGYTF. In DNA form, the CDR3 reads TGTGCCAGCAGCTCATTGACAGGGCGAGATGGCTACACCTTC.